This T cell receptor beta chain was sequenced during a study of PD-1 blockade in classical Hodgkin lymphoma. In the study overall: A 3 mg/kg intravenous dose of nivolumab was received by patients every 2 weeks. Study outcomes and limitations: Compared with healthy donors, newly diagnosed patients reportedly showed lower baseline TCR diversity.

V shed 0 bases, J shed 3 bases, and the junction held 5 bases outside the gene matches. In germline, CDR1 is PRHDT, CDR2 FYEKMQ (reference sequence). The CDR3 runs 16 residues. As to time point: cycle 4 day 1 (C4D1), after around six weeks of nivolumab. No patient escaped relapse after autologous stem cell transplantation, and brentuximab vedotin exposure varied. This clone was observed once. What it recognizes is unknown. The data were produced by immunoSEQ multiplex PCR, yet TCRdb's version contains in-frame clones alone and is incomplete. The table records around 19,000 clones, over 70% of them present only once.

The material sequenced was peripheral blood mononuclear cells (PBMCs), taken before the fourth cycle of nivolumab. The chain employs TRBV13 and TRBJ2-3; 8 positions match TRBD1. The sequence was collected from a human donor with classical Hodgkin lymphoma. CDR3 DNA: TGTGCCAGCAGCTTAGGCTACAGGGGGAGGACAGATACGCAGTATTTT. Translating it yields CASSLGYRGRTDTQYF.